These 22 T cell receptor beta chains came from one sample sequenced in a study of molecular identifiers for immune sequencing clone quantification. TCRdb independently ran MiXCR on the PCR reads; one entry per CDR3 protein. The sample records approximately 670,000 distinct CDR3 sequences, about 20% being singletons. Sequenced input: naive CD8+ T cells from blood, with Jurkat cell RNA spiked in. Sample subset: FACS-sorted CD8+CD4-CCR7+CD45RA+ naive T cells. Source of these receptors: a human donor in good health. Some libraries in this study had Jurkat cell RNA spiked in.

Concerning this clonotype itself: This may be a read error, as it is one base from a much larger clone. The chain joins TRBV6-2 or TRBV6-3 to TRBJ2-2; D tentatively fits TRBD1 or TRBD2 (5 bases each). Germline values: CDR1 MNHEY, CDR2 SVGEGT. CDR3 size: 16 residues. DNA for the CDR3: TGTGCCAGCAGTTACTTACAGGTCCTGAACACCGGGGAGCCGTTTTTT. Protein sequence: CASSYLQVLNTGEPFF.

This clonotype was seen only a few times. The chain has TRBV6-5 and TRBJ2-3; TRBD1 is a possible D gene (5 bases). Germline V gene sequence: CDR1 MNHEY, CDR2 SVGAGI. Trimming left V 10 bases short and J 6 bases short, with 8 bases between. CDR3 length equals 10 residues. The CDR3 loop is CATKGDTQYF. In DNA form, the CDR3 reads TGTGCCACGAAGGGGGATACGCAGTATTTT.

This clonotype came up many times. The CDR3 coding sequence is TGCACCAGCAGCCAGTCGCAGATACAAGAGACCCAGTACTTC. Residues: CTSSQSQIQETQYF. This chain uses TRBV1 with TRBJ2-5. TRBV1 is reported as a pseudogene. There are 14 residues in the CDR3.

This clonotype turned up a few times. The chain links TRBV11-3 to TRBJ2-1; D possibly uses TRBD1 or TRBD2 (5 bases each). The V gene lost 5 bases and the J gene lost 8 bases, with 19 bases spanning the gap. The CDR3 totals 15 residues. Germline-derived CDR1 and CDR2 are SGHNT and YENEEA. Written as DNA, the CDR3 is TGTGCCAGCAGCAAACTCCGGGGACCGATTGATGAGCAGTTCTTC. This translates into CASSKLRGPIDEQFF.

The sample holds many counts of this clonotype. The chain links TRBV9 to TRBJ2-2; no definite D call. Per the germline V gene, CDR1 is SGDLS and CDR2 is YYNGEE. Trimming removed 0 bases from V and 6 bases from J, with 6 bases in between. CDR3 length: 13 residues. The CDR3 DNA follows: TGTGCCAGCAGCGTAGTGAGTTCCGGGGAGCTGTTTTTT. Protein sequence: CASSVVSSGELFF.

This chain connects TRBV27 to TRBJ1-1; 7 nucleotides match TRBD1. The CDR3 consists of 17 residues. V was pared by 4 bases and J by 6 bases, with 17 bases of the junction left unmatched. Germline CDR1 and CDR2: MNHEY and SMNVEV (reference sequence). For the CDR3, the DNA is TGTGCCAGCAGTTCAAGCCGTCTCGGCAGGGGGGTGTCTGAAGCTTTCTTT. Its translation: CASSSSRLGRGVSEAFF.

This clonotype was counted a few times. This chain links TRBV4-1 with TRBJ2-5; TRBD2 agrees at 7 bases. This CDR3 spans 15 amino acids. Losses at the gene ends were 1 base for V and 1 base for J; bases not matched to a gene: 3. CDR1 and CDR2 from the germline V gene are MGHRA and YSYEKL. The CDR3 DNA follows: TGCGCCAGCAGCCAAGGTAGCGGGTCCCAAGAGACCCAGTACTTC. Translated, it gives CASSQGSGSQETQYF.

The CDR3 region is CASSPNYGNTEAFF. CDR3 nucleotide sequence: TGTGCCAGCAGCCCTAACTATGGGAACACTGAAGCTTTCTTT. The chain links TRBV7-9 to TRBJ1-1, with D unclear. CDR1 is SEHNR and CDR2 is FQNEAQ in the germline V gene (reference sequence). This CDR3 has 14 residues. The germline V and J ends were trimmed by 5 bases and 1 base, with 11 bases remaining between them.

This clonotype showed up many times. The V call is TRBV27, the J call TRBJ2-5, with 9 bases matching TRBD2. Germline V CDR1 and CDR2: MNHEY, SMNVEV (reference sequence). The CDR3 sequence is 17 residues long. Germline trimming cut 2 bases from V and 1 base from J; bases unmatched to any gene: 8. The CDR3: CASSLIGLAPLQETQYF. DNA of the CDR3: TGTGCCAGCAGTTTAATTGGACTAGCGCCTCTCCAAGAGACCCAGTACTTC.

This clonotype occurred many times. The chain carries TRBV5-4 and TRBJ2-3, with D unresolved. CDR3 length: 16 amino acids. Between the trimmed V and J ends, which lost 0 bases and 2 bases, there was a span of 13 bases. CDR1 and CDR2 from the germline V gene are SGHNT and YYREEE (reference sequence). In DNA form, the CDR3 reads TGTGCCAGCAGCTTGGGTGCCCGCGACTCCACAGATACGCAGTATTTT. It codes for CASSLGARDSTDTQYF. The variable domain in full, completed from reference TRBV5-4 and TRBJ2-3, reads ETGVTQSPTHLIKTRGQQVTLRCSSQSGHNTVSWYQQALGQGPQFIFQYYREEENGRGNFPPRFSGLQFPNYSSELNVNALELDDSALYLCASSLGARDSTDTQYFGPGTRLTVL.

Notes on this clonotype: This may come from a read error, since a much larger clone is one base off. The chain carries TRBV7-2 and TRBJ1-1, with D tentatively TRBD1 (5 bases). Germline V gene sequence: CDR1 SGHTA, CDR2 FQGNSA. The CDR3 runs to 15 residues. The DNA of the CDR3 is TGTGTCAGCAGCCCCGCGACAGAAGGAATACCTGAAGCTTTCTTT. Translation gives CVSSPATEGIPEAFF. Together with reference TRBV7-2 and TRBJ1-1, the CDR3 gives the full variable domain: GAGVSQSPSNKVTEKGKDVELRCDPISGHTALYWYRQSLGQGLEFLIYFQGNSAPDKSGLPSDRFSAERTGGSVSTLTIQRTQQEDSAVYLCVSSPATEGIPEAFFGQGTRLTVV.

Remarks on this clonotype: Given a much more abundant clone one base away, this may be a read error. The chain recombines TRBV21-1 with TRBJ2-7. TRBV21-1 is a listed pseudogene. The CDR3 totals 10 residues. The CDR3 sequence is CASGKPEQYF. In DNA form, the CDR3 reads TGTGCCAGCGGCAAACCTGAGCAGTACTTC.

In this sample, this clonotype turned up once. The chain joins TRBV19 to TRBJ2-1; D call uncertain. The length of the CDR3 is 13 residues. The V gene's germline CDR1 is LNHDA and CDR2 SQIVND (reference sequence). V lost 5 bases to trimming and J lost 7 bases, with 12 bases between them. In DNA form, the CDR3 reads TGTGCCAGTAGTTCGGAACTAAAAAATGAGCAGTTCTTC. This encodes CASSSELKNEQFF.

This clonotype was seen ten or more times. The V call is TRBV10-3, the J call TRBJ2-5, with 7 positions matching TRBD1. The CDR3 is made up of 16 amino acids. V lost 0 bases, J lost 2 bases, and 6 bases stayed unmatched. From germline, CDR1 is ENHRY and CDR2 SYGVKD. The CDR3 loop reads CAISESETGIQETQYF. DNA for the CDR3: TGTGCCATCAGTGAGTCCGAGACAGGGATACAAGAGACCCAGTACTTC.

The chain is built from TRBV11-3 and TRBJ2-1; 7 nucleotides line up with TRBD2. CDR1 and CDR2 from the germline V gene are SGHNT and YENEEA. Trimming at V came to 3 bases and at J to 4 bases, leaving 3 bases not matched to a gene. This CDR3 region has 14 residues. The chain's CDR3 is CASSLGLNYNEQFF. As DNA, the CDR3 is TGTGCCAGCAGCTTGGGACTAAATTACAATGAGCAGTTCTTC.

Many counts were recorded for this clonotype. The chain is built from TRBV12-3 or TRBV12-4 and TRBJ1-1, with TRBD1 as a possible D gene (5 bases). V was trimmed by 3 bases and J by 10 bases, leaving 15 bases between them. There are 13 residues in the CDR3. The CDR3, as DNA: TGTGCCAGCAGTTTTGACAGCAACGGAGTAGCTTTCTTT. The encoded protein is CASSFDSNGVAFF.

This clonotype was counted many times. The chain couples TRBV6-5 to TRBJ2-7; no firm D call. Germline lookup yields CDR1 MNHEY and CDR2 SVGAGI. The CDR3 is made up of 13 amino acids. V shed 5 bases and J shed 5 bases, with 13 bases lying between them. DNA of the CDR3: TGTGCCAGCAGTAAGAACCAGGTCGACGAGCAGTACTTC. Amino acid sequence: CASSKNQVDEQYF.

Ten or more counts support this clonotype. CDR3 sequence: CASSTSGTGGYEQYF. The CDR3 DNA is TGTGCCAGCTCAACATCCGGGACAGGGGGTTACGAGCAGTACTTC. J is TRBJ2-7 and V is TRBV18; 11 bases line up with TRBD1. Trimming cost V 5 bases and J 4 bases; bases outside gene matches: 7. The germline gives CDR1 KGHSH, CDR2 LQKENI. The CDR3 has 15 residues.

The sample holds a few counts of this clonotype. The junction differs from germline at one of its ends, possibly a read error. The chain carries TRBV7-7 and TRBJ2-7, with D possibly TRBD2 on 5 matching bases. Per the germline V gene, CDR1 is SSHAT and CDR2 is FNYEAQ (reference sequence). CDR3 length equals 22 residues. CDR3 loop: CASSLAPIRRNKGYRVSNEQYF. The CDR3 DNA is TGTGCTAGCAGCTTAGCGCCCATCAGACGTAATAAAGGGTATCGAGTTTCGAACGAGCAGTACTTC. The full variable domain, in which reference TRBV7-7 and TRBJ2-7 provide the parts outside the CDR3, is GAGVSQSPRYKVTKRGQDVTLRCDPISSHATLYWYQQALGQGPEFLTYFNYEAQPDKSGLPSDRFSAERPEGSISTLTIQRTEQRDSAMYRCASSLAPIRRNKGYRVSNEQYFGPGTRLTVT.

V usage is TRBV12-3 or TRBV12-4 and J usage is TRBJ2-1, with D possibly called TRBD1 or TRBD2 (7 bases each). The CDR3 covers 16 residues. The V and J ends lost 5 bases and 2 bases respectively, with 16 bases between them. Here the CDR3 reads CASSPPGGGPYNEQFF. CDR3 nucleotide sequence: TGTGCCAGCAGTCCCCCAGGGGGGGGCCCCTACAATGAGCAGTTCTTC.

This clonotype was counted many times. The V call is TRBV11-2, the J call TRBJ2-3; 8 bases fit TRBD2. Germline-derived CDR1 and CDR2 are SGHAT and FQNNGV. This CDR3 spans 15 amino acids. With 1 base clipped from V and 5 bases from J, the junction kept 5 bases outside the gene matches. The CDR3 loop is CASSLAVSGVDTQYF. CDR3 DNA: TGTGCCAGCAGCTTAGCGGTTAGCGGGGTAGATACGCAGTATTTT.

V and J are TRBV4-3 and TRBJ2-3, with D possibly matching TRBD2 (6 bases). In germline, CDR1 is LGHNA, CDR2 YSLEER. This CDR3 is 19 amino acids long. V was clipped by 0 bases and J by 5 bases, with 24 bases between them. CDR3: CASSQDLDGWRAPIDTQYF. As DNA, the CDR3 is TGCGCCAGCAGCCAAGATCTGGACGGGTGGAGGGCCCCGATAGATACGCAGTATTTT.